This TCR beta chain was identified in a study of cytomegalovirus exposure and HLA in healthy donors. 60 Vbeta and 13 Jbeta primers were used in PCR. The data were produced by immunoSEQ multiplex PCR, yet TCRdb's version contains in-frame clones alone and is incomplete. Here the sample spans some 130,000 clones, about three quarters being singletons. This receptor was obtained from a human donor in good health. Sequencing input: PBMCs.

CDR3 coding DNA: TGTGCCAGCAGCTGGACAGGGAAAGACACAGATACGCAGTATTTT. Its protein product is CASSWTGKDTDTQYF. The V call is TRBV21-1, the J call TRBJ2-3; the D call in the table, TRBD1, was not verified against the DNA. TRBV21-1 is a pseudogene. The CDR3 sequence is 15 residues long.